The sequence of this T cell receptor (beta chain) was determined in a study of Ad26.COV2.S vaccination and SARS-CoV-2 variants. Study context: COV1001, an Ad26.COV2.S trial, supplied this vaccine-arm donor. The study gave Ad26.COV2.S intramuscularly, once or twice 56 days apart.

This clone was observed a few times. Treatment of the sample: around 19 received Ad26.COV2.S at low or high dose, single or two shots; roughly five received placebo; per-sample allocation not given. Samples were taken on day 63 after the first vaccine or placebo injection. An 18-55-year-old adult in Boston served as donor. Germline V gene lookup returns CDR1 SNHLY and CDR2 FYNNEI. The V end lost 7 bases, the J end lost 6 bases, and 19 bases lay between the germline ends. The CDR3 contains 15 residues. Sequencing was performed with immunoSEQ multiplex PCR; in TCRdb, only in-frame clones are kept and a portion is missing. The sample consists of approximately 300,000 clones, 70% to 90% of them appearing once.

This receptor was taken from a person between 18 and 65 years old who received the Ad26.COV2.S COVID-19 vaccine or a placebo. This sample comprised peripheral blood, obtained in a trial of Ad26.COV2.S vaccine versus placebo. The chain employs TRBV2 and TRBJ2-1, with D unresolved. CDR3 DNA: TGTGCCAGCATCAAAGACTCTCTACCCCTCAATGAGCAGTTCTTC. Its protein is CASIKDSLPLNEQFF. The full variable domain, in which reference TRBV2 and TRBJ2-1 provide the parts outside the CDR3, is EPEVTQTPSHQVTQMGQEVILRCVPISNHLYFYWYRQILGQKVEFLVSFYNNEISEKSEIFDDQFSVERPDGSNFTLKIRSTKLEDSAMYFCASIKDSLPLNEQFFGPGTRLTVL.